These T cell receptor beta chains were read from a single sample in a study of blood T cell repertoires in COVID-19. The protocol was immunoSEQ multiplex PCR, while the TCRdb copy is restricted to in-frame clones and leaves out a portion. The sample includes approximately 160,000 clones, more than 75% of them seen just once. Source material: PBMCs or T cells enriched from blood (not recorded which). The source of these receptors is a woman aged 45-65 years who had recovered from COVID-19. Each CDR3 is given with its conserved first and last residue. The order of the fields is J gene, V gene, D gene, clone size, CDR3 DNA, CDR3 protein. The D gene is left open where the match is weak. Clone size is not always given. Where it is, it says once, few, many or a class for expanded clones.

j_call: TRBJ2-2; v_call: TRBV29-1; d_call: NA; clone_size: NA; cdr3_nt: TGCAGCGTTGTCTTACAAGCGAACACCGGGGAGCTGTTTTTT; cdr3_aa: CSVVLQANTGELFF
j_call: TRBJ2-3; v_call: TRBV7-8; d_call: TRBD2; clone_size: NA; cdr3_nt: TGTGCCAGCAGCTTACAGGCGGGAGTTGGGGCGAGCACAGATACGCAGTATTTT; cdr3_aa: CASSLQAGVGASTDTQYF
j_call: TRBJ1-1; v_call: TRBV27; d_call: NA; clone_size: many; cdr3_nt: TGTGCCAGCAGTTTATACCCAGGGACAACTGAAGCTTTCTTT; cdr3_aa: CASSLYPGTTEAFF
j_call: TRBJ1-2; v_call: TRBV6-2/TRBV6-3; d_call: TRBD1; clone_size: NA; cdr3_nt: TGTGCCAGCAGCACTACAGGGGGAAGTGGCTACACCTTC; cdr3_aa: CASSTTGGSGYTF
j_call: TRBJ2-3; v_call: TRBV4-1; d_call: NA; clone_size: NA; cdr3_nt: TGCGCCAGCAGCCAAGATAACCCCGGGGAGATCCCAGATACGCAGTATTTT; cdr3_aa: CASSQDNPGEIPDTQYF
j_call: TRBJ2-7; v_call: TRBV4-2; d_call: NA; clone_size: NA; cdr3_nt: TGTGCCAGCAGCCAGAGGACTAACTACGAGCAGTACTTC; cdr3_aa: CASSQRTNYEQYF
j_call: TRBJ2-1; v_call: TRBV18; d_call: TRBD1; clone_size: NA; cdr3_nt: TGTGCCAGCTCACCAGGACAGGGCCCTTACAATGAGCAGTTCTTC; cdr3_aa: CASSPGQGPYNEQFF
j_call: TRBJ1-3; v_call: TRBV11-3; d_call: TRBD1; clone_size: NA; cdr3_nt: TGTGCCAGCAGCCATGGACAGGGATCTGGAAACACCATATATTTT; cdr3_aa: CASSHGQGSGNTIYF
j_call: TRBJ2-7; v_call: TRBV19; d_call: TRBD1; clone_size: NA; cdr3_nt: TGTGCCAGTAGGGACCGGACAGGGGCCCCCTACGAGCAGTACTTC; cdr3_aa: CASRDRTGAPYEQYF
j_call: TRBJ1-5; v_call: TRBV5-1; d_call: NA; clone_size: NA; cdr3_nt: TGCGCCAGCAGATATCTCTATAGCAATCAGCCCCAGCATTTT; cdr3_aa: CASRYLYSNQPQHF
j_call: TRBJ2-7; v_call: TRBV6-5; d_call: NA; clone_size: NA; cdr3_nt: TGTGCCAGCAGTTACTCGAGCTGGACTGAGTACGAGCAGTACTTC; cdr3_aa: CASSYSSWTEYEQYF
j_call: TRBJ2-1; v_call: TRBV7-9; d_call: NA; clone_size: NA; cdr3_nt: TGTGCCAGCAGCTTAGTACAGTCATACAATGAGCAGTTCTTC; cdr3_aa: CASSLVQSYNEQFF
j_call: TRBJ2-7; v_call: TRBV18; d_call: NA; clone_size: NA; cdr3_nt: TGTGCCAGCTCACCAGCGGGCTCGTTTTACGAGCAGTACTTC; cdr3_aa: CASSPAGSFYEQYF
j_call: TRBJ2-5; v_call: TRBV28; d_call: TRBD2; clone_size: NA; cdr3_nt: TGTGCCAGCAGTTCAGGACTAGCGGGAGGGCTTGCACGAGAGACCCAGTACTTC; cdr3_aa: CASSSGLAGGLARETQYF
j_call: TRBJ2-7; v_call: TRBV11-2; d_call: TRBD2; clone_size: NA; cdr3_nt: TGTGCCAGCAGCCTAGCGGGATTGCACGAGCAGTACTTC; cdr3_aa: CASSLAGLHEQYF
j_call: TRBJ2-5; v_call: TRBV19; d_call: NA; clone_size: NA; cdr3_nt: TGTGCCAGTAGTATGACAGTGGGGGAGACCCAGTACTTC; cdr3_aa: CASSMTVGETQYF
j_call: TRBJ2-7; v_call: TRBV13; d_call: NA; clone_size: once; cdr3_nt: TGTGCCAGCAGCTCACTGGCAGGGAGGACTCTTAACGAGCAGTACTTC; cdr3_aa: CASSSLAGRTLNEQYF
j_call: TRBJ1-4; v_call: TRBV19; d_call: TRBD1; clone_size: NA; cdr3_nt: TGTGCCAGTAGTACAGGGGGCTCAGGTGAAAAACTGTTTTTT; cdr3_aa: CASSTGGSGEKLFF
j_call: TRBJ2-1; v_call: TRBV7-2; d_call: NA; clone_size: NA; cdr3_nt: TGTGCCAGCAGCTTTTTTGATCAGGAGCAGTTCTTC; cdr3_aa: CASSFFDQEQFF
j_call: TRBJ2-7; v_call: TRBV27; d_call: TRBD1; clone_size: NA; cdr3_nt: TGTGCCAGCAGTCCCGCGGACAGGGGGAACTACTACGAGCAGTACTTC; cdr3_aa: CASSPADRGNYYEQYF
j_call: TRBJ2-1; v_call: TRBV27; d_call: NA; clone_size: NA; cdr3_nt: TGTGCCAGCAGTTTAGAGGACTCCAGGTGGGAGCAGTTCTTC; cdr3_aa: CASSLEDSRWEQFF
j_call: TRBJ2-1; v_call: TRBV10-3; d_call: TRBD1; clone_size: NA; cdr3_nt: TGTGCCATCAGTGAGGGGACAGGGAATGGGGGGTATGAGCAGTTCTTC; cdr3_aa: CAISEGTGNGGYEQFF
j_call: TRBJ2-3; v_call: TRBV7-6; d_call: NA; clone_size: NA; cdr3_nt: TGTGCCAGCAGCTTAGCAGGGGTAGGGGGCACAGATACGCAGTATTTT; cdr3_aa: CASSLAGVGGTDTQYF
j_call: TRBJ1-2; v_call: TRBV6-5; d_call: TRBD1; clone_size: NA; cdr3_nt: TGTGCCAGCAGCCCGGACAGGGATCCCTATGGCTACACCTTC; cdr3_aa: CASSPDRDPYGYTF
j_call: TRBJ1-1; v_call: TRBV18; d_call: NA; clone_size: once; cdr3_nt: TGTGCCAGCTCACCAACAGGGACGAACACTGAAGCTTTCTTT; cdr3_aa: CASSPTGTNTEAFF
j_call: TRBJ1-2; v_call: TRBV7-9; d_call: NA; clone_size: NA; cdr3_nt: TGTGCCAGCAGCTTAGGACAGTTAAATAACTATGGCTACACCTTC; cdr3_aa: CASSLGQLNNYGYTF
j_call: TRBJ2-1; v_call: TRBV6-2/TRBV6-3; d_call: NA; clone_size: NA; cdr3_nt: TGTGCCAGCAGTTCCGGCGGGGCCTCCTACAATGAGCAGTTCTTC; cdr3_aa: CASSSGGASYNEQFF
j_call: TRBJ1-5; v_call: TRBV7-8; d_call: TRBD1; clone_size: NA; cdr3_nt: TGTGCCAGCACCGACAGGGGGGATCAGCCCCAGCATTTT; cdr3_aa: CASTDRGDQPQHF
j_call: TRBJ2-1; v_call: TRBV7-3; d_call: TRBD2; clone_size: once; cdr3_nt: TGTGCCAGCAGCTTAACCCCGGGACTAGCGGGAGTAGATGAGCAGTTCTTC; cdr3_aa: CASSLTPGLAGVDEQFF
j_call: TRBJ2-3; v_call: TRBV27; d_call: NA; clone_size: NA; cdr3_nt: TGTGCCAGCTCTTTAGGAAAGCGGGTAGCAGATACGCAGTATTTT; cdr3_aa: CASSLGKRVADTQYF
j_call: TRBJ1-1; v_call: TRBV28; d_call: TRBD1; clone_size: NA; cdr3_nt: TGTGCCAGCAGCTTCGCAACAGGGGTAATCACTGAAGCTTTCTTT; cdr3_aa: CASSFATGVITEAFF
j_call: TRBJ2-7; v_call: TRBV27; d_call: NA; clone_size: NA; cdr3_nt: TGTGCCAGCAGTCCAGGGTGGGAGCAGTACTTC; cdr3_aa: CASSPGWEQYF
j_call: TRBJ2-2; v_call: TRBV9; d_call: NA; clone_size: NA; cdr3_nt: TGTGCCAGCAGCGTAAGGGGGACGGGGCACACTCACACCGGGGAGCTGTTTTTT; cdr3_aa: CASSVRGTGHTHTGELFF
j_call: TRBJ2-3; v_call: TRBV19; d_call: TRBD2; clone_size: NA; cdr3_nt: TGTGCCAGGCACCGGGGGGACGGATTGCGAGATACGCAGTATTTT; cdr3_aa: CARHRGDGLRDTQYF
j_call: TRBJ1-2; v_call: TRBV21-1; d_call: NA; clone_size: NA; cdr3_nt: TGTGCCAGCAGCCTTTGGATAGGACAGGGGCGATCCGGGACCTTC; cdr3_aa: CASSLWIGQGRSGTF
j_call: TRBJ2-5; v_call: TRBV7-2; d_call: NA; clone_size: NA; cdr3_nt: TGTGCCAGCAGCTTAGACTCTAGGAAAGAGACCCAGTACTTC; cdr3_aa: CASSLDSRKETQYF
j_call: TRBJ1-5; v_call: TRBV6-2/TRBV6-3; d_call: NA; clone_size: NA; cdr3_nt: TGTGCCAGCAGTTACCTAGATAGCAATCAGCCCCAGCATTTT; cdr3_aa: CASSYLDSNQPQHF
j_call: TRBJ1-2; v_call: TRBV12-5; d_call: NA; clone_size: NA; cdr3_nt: TGTGCTAGTGGCCGTAACAGGGAACACTATGGCTACACCTTC; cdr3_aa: CASGRNREHYGYTF
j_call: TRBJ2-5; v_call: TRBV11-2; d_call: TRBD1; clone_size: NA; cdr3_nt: TGTGCCAGCAGTTTAAGACAGGGGGCGCGGCGCACCCAAGAGACCCAGTACTTC; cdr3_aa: CASSLRQGARRTQETQYF
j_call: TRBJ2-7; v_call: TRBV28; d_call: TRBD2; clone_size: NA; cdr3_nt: TGTGCCAGCAGTTTGGCGGCTAGCGGGAGCTACGAGCAGTACTTC; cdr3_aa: CASSLAASGSYEQYF
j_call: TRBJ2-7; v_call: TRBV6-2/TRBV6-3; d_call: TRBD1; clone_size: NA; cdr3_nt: TGTGCCAGCAGTTCGGGACAGGGGTTCTCCTACGAGCAGTACTTC; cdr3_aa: CASSSGQGFSYEQYF
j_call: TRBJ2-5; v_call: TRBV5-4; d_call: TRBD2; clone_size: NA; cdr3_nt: TGTGCCAGCAGCCTAGCGGGAGGTTCGGAGACCCAGTACTTC; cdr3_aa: CASSLAGGSETQYF
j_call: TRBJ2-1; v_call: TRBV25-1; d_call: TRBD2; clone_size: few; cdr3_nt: TGTGCCAGCAGGGGAGGGGTCCGGGACTCCTACAATGAGCAGTTCTTC; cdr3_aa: CASRGGVRDSYNEQFF
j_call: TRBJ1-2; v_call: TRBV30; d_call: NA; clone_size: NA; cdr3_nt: TGTGCCTGGAGCAGCGGGTCCCTCTATGGCTACACCTTC; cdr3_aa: CAWSSGSLYGYTF
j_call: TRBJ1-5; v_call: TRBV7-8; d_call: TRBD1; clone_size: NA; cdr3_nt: TGTGCCAGCAGCTTAAGGGACAGGGGCAATCAGCCCCAGCATTTT; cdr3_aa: CASSLRDRGNQPQHF
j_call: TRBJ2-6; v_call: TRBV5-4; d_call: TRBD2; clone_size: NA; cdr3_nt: TGTGCCAGCAGCTTGGCCGGGCTAGCGGGAGGAGCTGGGGCCAACGTCCTGACTTTC; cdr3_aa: CASSLAGLAGGAGANVLTF
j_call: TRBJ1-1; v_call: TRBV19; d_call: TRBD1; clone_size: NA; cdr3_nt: TGTGCCAGTAAAGTGACAGGGGTGAACACTGAAGCTTTCTTT; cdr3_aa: CASKVTGVNTEAFF
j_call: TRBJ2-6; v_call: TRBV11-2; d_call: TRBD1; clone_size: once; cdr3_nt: TGTGCCAGCAGCTTAGGGACAGGCTCCTTCTCTGGGGCCAACGTCCTGACTTTC; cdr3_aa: CASSLGTGSFSGANVLTF
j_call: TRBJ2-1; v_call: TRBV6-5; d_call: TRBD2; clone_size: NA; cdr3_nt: TGTGCCAGCAGTTACTCGGGACTAGCGGGGGGGGGAGAGCAGTTCTTC; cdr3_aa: CASSYSGLAGGGEQFF
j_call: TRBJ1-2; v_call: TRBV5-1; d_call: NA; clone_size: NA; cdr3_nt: TGCGCCAGCAGCTTGTATGCAGGTACCAACTATGGCTACACCTTC; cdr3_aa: CASSLYAGTNYGYTF
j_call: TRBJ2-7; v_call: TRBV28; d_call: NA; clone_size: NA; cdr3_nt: TGTGCCAGCAGTTTAAGCCGACAGGCCTACGAGCAGTACTTC; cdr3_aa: CASSLSRQAYEQYF
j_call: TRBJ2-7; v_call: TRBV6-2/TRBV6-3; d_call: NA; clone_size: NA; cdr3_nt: TGTGCCAGCAGTGCCCTACAGGTTACCTACGAGCAGTACTTC; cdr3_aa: CASSALQVTYEQYF
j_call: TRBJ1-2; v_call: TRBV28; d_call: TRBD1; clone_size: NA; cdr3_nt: TGTGCCAGCAGACCCCCCGGGACAGGACATGGTGGCTACACCTTC; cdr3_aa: CASRPPGTGHGGYTF
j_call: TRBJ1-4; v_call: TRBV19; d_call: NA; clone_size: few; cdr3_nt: TGTGCCAGTAGTAATAGCTATGGGAATGAAAAACTGTTTTTT; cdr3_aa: CASSNSYGNEKLFF
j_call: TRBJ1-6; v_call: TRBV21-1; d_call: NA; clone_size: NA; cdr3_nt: TGTGCCAGCAGCAAACCCCTGGACCGGGACAAGGGGCCCAGCTCCTATAATTCACCCCTCCACTTT; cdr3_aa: CASSKPLDRDKGPSSYNSPLHF
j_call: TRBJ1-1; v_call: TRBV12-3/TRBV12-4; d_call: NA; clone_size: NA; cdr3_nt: TGTGCCAGCAGGGACGGGGGCACTGAAGCTTTCTTT; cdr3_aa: CASRDGGTEAFF
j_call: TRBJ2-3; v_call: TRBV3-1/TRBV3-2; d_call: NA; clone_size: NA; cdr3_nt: TGTGCCAGCAGCCAAAACAGGGTAATAGCCAGCACAGATACGCAGTATTTT; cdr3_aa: CASSQNRVIASTDTQYF
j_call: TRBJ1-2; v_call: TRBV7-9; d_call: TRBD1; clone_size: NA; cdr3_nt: TGTGCCAGCAGCTTTCCCCAGACAGGGATTAACTATGGCTACACCTTC; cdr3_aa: CASSFPQTGINYGYTF
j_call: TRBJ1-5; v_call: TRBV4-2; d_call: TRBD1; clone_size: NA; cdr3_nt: TGTGCCAGCAGCCAAGGTACAGGGGATAGCAATCAGCCCCAGCATTTT; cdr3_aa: CASSQGTGDSNQPQHF